This T cell receptor beta chain was identified during a study of blood T cell repertoires in COVID-19. Study-wide context: Sites across the United States, Italy and Spain contributed samples from acute and convalescent COVID-19.

In the study's own analysis: The assay estimated nucleated cells by amplifying reference gene primers. TCRdb keeps only in-frame clones here, not all; method: immunoSEQ multiplex PCR. That table gives V, J and clone size, and the DNA gave D and trimming. The sample carries some 180,000 clones, 84% recorded once. Residents of about two dozen US areas, aged roughly 18 to 89 years, made up the participants. Exposed study participants had met a COVID-19 case within 2 weeks before entry. The CDR3 runs 15 residues. Between the trimmed V and J ends, which lost 6 bases and 0 bases, there was a span of 14 bases. CDR1 and CDR2 from the germline V gene are ENHRY and SYGVKD. In this sample, this clone turned up a few times.

This clonotype originated in a woman aged 25 to 39 who had been exposed to COVID-19. This sequence joins TRBV10-3 and TRBJ1-2, with D possibly matching TRBD1 (6 bases). Sequenced sample: PBMCs or T cells enriched from blood (not recorded which). CDR3 region: CAISRWTETNYGYTF. The CDR3 nucleotides read TGTGCCATCAGCAGGTGGACAGAAACTAACTATGGCTACACCTTC.